The clone carrying this T cell receptor (beta chain) was found a few times. The sample originates from a study of blood T cell repertoires in COVID-19. Background on the study: Samples taken during acute and convalescent COVID-19 were collected in the United States, Italy and Spain.

The V and J ends lost 0 bases and 1 base respectively, with 5 bases between them. CDR3 length: 14 amino acids. In germline, CDR1 is SGHRS, CDR2 YFSETQ. Measured with immunoSEQ multiplex PCR; TCRdb has only the in-frame clones, and not every one. Of 100,000 or so clones in the sample, around 87% were seen once. The receptor was derived from a man aged 45 to 65 with active or convalescent COVID-19. The chain couples TRBV5-1 to TRBJ2-1; no reliable D call. Specimen: peripheral blood. The CDR3 DNA is TGCGCCAGCAGCTTGGACAGTTCCTACAATGAGCAGTTCTTC. Protein: CASSLDSSYNEQFF.